The 15 T cell receptor beta chains given below trace back to one sample, sequenced in a study of PD-1 blockade in classical Hodgkin lymphoma. This sample's time point: newly diagnosed, previously untreated cHL patient sample. Purified CD4+ T cells were obtained from thawed PBMCs through magnetic negative selection. Some clones are missing from TCRdb's copy, which holds only in-frame ones; the method was immunoSEQ multiplex PCR. The table lists around 23,000 clones, about 91% of them singletons. Sequencing used CD4+ T cells from blood. The receptor source for this set is a human donor with classical Hodgkin lymphoma.

The rearrangement uses TRBV7-8 and TRBJ2-6; D uncertain. Trimming took off 6 bases at V and 4 bases at J, with 10 bases between the two ends. This CDR3 is built from 14 residues. CDR1 is SGHVS, CDR2 FQNEAQ, per germline. The CDR3 region is CASSLGSGANVLTF. For the CDR3, the DNA is TGTGCCAGCAGTCTGGGGTCCGGGGCCAACGTCCTGACTTTC.

This sequence joins TRBV5-6 and TRBJ2-1; 9 nucleotides align to TRBD2. V was pared by 2 bases and J by 1 base, with 10 bases of the junction left unmatched. This CDR3 is 18 amino acids long. Looked up from germline, CDR1 is SGHDT and CDR2 is YYEEEE. The CDR3 sequence: CASSFLAGGVGSYNEQFF. The CDR3 DNA reads as TGTGCCAGCAGCTTCCTGGCGGGAGGGGTAGGATCCTACAATGAGCAGTTCTTC.

The chain has TRBV6-1 and TRBJ1-2; 9 bases agree with TRBD1. J lost 4 bases, V lost 6 bases, and 9 bases had no gene match. Germline V lookup: CDR1 MNHNS, CDR2 SASEGT. The CDR3 contains 15 residues. As DNA, the CDR3 is TGTGCCAGCAGGCTACAGGGGGCAGCGGTCTATGGCTACACCTTC. Translating gives CASRLQGAAVYGYTF.

The genes are TRBV6-5 and TRBJ2-1; TRBD2 matches 7 bases. The CDR3 extends over 15 amino acids. V was pared by 6 bases and J by 0 bases, with 5 bases of the junction left unmatched. CDR1 MNHEY and CDR2 SVGAGI come from the germline V gene. CDR3 region: CASRYQRDSYNEQFF. CDR3 nucleotides: TGTGCCAGCAGGTACCAGCGGGACTCCTACAATGAGCAGTTCTTC.

The chain combines TRBV15 with TRBJ2-7; no clear D. The CDR3 spans 12 residues. Trimming left V 6 bases short and J 2 bases short, with 8 bases between. Germline values: CDR1 LNHNV, CDR2 YYDKDF (reference sequence). CDR3 sequence reads: CATSPGPYEQYF. CDR3 bases: TGTGCCACCAGTCCCGGACCCTACGAGCAGTACTTC.

The genes are TRBV5-6 and TRBJ1-1, with D unclear. CDR3 length: 13 residues. Between the trimmed V and J ends, which lost 2 bases and 6 bases, there was a span of 11 bases. The germline gives CDR1 SGHDT, CDR2 YYEEEE. This CDR3 reads CASSFYRRSEAFF. The CDR3, as DNA: TGTGCCAGCAGCTTCTACCGGAGGTCTGAAGCTTTCTTT.

The V and J genes are TRBV4-3 and TRBJ2-7, with no clear D. The CDR3 loop spans 15 amino acids. V lost 0 bases, J lost 2 bases, and 11 bases lay in between. Germline V lookup: CDR1 LGHNA, CDR2 YSLEER. CDR3 amino acids: CASSQDVDGPYEQYF. The CDR3 nucleotides are TGCGCCAGCAGCCAAGACGTTGACGGGCCCTACGAGCAGTACTTC.

The chain has TRBV5-1 and TRBJ1-2; the D is unclear. Per germline, CDR1 SGHRS and CDR2 YFSETQ. This CDR3 is built from 14 residues. The V end lost 4 bases, the J end lost 1 base, and 11 bases lay between the germline ends. The CDR3 nucleotides are TGCGCCAGCAGCCTAGCGACTGGTAACTATGGCTACACCTTC. It codes for CASSLATGNYGYTF.

This chain uses TRBV19 with TRBJ1-5; TRBD1 matches at 8 bases. CDR3 length: 15 residues. The J segment lost 3 bases and the V segment lost 6 bases, leaving 7 bases of the junction unmatched. The germline CDR1 and CDR2 sequences are LNHDA and SQIVND (reference sequence). DNA for the CDR3: TGTGCCAGTAGCGATAGACAGGGGCCCAATCAGCCCCAGCATTTT. Translated, it gives CASSDRQGPNQPQHF.

The chain couples TRBV5-4 to TRBJ1-2, with no clear D. The germline gives CDR1 SGHNT, CDR2 YYREEE (reference sequence). This CDR3 contains 12 residues. The V end was cut by 2 bases, the J end by 6 bases, with 8 bases between. The CDR3 here is CASSLEWNGYTF. CDR3 coding DNA: TGTGCCAGCAGCTTAGAATGGAATGGCTACACCTTC.

This chain links TRBV5-6 with TRBJ1-5, with 7 bases lining up with TRBD1. J gave up 1 base and V 3 bases, and 7 bases lay outside the gene matches. The germline CDR1 and CDR2 sequences are SGHDT and YYEEEE. This CDR3 has 16 amino acids. The CDR3 reads CASSWGRGQSNQPQHF. CDR3 in DNA: TGTGCCAGCAGCTGGGGGAGGGGACAGAGCAATCAGCCCCAGCATTTT.

The rearrangement links TRBV2 to TRBJ2-7, with 9 bases identical to TRBD2. This CDR3 comprises 16 residues. Germline V gives CDR1 SNHLY, CDR2 FYNNEI. The trim removed 1 base at V and 5 bases at J, leaving 9 bases unmatched. CDR3: CASSEGREGRENEQYF. The CDR3 DNA follows: TGTGCCAGCAGTGAAGGGCGGGAGGGCCGGGAGAACGAGCAGTACTTC.

The J gene is TRBJ2-4, the V gene TRBV5-4; 7 bases are a match to TRBD2. From germline, CDR1 is SGHNT and CDR2 YYREEE (reference sequence). The V and J ends lost 3 bases and 0 bases, in that order; junction bases with no gene match: 12. The CDR3 runs 18 residues. The CDR3 DNA reads TGTGCCAGCAGCTCCGGCCGGGGGGACCTCATAGCCAAAAACATTCAGTACTTC. It specifies CASSSGRGDLIAKNIQYF.

This chain connects TRBV7-8 to TRBJ2-4; 10 positions agree with TRBD2. CDR1 is SGHVS and CDR2 is FQNEAQ in the germline V gene. CDR3 size: 17 residues. The ends lost 5 bases at V and 7 bases at J; junction bases unmatched: 14. CDR3 loop: CASSPRLAGAIENIQYF. The DNA for the CDR3 is TGTGCCAGCAGCCCGCGTCTAGCGGGGGCCATTGAGAACATTCAGTACTTC.

The chain couples TRBV6-1 to TRBJ2-3; 10 positions match TRBD1. Losses at the gene ends were 8 bases for V and 6 bases for J; bases not matched to a gene: 8. Germline values: CDR1 MNHNS, CDR2 SASEGT. This CDR3 is built from 14 residues. The CDR3 sequence is CASSDRGLYDTQYF. The DNA for the CDR3 is TGTGCCAGCTCAGACAGGGGGCTTTATGATACGCAGTATTTT.